Listed here are 22 T cell receptor beta chains from one sample, sequenced in a study of cytomegalovirus exposure and HLA in healthy donors. The repertoire was sequenced with immunoSEQ multiplex PCR; TCRdb's copy has only in-frame clones and lacks some. The sample shows around 190,000 clones, about nine tenths of them seen only once. Sequenced material: PBMCs. These TCRs come from a man between 25 and 39 years old in good health and CMV-seropositive.

The V gene is TRBV30, the J gene TRBJ2-3; a possible D gene is TRBD2 (6 bases). The CDR3 consists of 13 residues. Germline V CDR1 and CDR2: GTSNPN, SVGIG (reference sequence). V shed 3 bases and J shed 4 bases, with 11 bases lying between them. The CDR3 region is CAWSGGGADTQYF. The CDR3 DNA sequence: TGTGCCTGGAGCGGGGGTGGGGCAGATACGCAGTATTTT. Combining the CDR3 with reference TRBV30 and TRBJ2-3 gives the whole variable domain SQTIHQWPATLVQPVGSPLSLECTVEGTSNPNLYWYRQAAGRGLQLLFYSVGIGQISSEVPQNLSASRPQDRQFILSSKKLLLSDSGFYLCAWSGGGADTQYFGPGTRLTVL.

This chain joins TRBV5-6 and TRBJ1-2; 10 nucleotides match TRBD1. Germline trimming cut 0 bases from V and 3 bases from J; bases unmatched to any gene: 8. Germline V gene lookup returns CDR1 SGHDT and CDR2 YYEEEE. The CDR3 runs 17 residues. CDR3 region: CASSLDPRDRGDYGYTF. In DNA, the CDR3 is TGTGCCAGCAGCTTGGACCCCCGGGACAGGGGTGACTATGGCTACACCTTC. Complete variable domain (other parts from reference TRBV5-6 and TRBJ1-2): DAGVTQSPTHLIKTRGQQVTLRCSPKSGHDTVSWYQQALGQGPQFIFQYYEEEERQRGNFPDRFSGHQFPNYSSELNVNALLLGDSALYLCASSLDPRDRGDYGYTFGSGTRLTVV.

The gene calls are TRBV11-1 and TRBJ2-1; 15 positions agree with TRBD2. The CDR3 loop spans 15 amino acids. The germline CDR1 and CDR2 sequences are SGHAT and FQDESV (reference sequence). V trimming: 1 base; J trimming: 11 bases; junction bases outside the gene matches: 3. The chain's CDR3 is CASSLGTSGREKQFF. In nucleotides, the CDR3 is TGTGCCAGCAGCTTAGGGACTAGCGGGAGGGAAAAGCAGTTCTTC.

V and J are TRBV27 and TRBJ2-7; tentative D call: TRBD2 (5 bases). V was cut by 9 bases and J by 4 bases, with 19 bases left in between. The germline V gene has CDR1 MNHEY and CDR2 SMNVEV (reference sequence). The CDR3 sequence is 14 residues long. This CDR3 reads CASRTGINTYEQYF. The CDR3 DNA follows: TGTGCCAGTCGAACCGGGATAAACACTTACGAGCAGTACTTC.

The chain links TRBV11-3 to TRBJ2-1; 9 positions match TRBD2. The trim removed 5 bases at V and 6 bases at J, leaving 8 bases unmatched. CDR3 length: 15 residues. Looked up from germline, CDR1 is SGHNT and CDR2 is YENEEA. The CDR3 DNA is TGTGCCAGCAGCCCTAGCGGGGTAGGGGGCAATGAGCAGTTCTTC. As protein: CASSPSGVGGNEQFF.

This chain connects TRBV7-2 to TRBJ2-1, with D perhaps assigned TRBD1 or TRBD2 (5 bases each). The CDR3 runs 13 residues. Per the germline V gene, CDR1 is SGHTA and CDR2 is FQGNSA. V was clipped by 6 bases and J by 9 bases, with 15 bases between them. The chain's CDR3 is CASSVGTGSEQFF. The DNA of the CDR3 is TGTGCCAGCAGTGTAGGGACGGGGAGTGAGCAGTTCTTC. Based on the CDR3 plus reference TRBV7-2 and TRBJ2-1, the full variable domain is GAGVSQSPSNKVTEKGKDVELRCDPISGHTALYWYRQSLGQGLEFLIYFQGNSAPDKSGLPSDRFSAERTGGSVSTLTIQRTQQEDSAVYLCASSVGTGSEQFFGPGTRLTVL.

The genes are TRBV2 and TRBJ2-1; unclear D gene. The V end was cut by 6 bases, the J end by 8 bases, with 11 bases between. The CDR3 length is 12 residues. Germline V gene sequence: CDR1 SNHLY, CDR2 FYNNEI. CDR3 DNA sequence: TGTGCCAGCAGCGTCGGACCCGATGAGCAGTTCTTC. It codes for CASSVGPDEQFF. The full variable domain, its missing parts supplied by reference TRBV2 and TRBJ2-1, is EPEVTQTPSHQVTQMGQEVILRCVPISNHLYFYWYRQILGQKVEFLVSFYNNEISEKSEIFDDQFSVERPDGSNFTLKIRSTKLEDSAMYFCASSVGPDEQFFGPGTRLTVL.

The chain combines TRBV5-1 with TRBJ2-5, with 10 bases fitting TRBD2. Germline trimming cut 0 bases from V and 1 base from J; bases unmatched to any gene: 6. The germline CDR1 and CDR2 sequences are SGHRS and YFSETQ. The CDR3 is 17 residues long. CDR3 nucleotides: TGCGCCAGCAGCTTGGTAATCGGACTAGCGGCCCAAGAGACCCAGTACTTC. The encoded protein is CASSLVIGLAAQETQYF. Complete variable domain (other parts from reference TRBV5-1 and TRBJ2-5): KAGVTQTPRYLIKTRGQQVTLSCSPISGHRSVSWYQQTPGQGLQFLFEYFSETQRNKGNFPGRFSGRQFSNSRSEMNVSTLELGDSALYLCASSLVIGLAAQETQYFGPGTRLLVL.

The CDR3 nucleotides read TGTGCCAGCAAGCCTAGCGCCAACCAAGAGACCCAGTACTTC. Translating gives CASKPSANQETQYF. V and J are TRBV2 and TRBJ2-5; TRBD2 is a possible D gene (6 bases). Trimming left V 7 bases short and J 0 bases short, with 12 bases between. Germline CDR1 reads SNHLY; CDR2 reads FYNNEI. The CDR3 loop spans 14 amino acids.

V gene TRBV5-1 combines with J gene TRBJ1-2; 9 bases line up with TRBD1. V dropped 4 bases and J dropped 8; count of bases not matched to a gene: 18. The germline V gene encodes CDR1 SGHRS and CDR2 YFSETQ. The CDR3 extends over 17 amino acids. The CDR3 is CASSPIPGQGEGYGYTF. DNA of the CDR3: TGCGCCAGCAGCCCGATACCGGGACAGGGAGAAGGCTACGGCTACACCTTC.

V is TRBV5-8 and J is TRBJ1-6; D is unresolved. Trimming took 0 bases from V and 10 from J, leaving 11 bases between them. The CDR3 extends over 14 amino acids. From germline, CDR1 is SGHTS and CDR2 YDEGEE. For the CDR3, the DNA is TGTGCCAGCAGCTTGGTCAGAAGGTTCTCACCCCTCCACTTT. Its protein is CASSLVRRFSPLHF.

This chain uses TRBV11-2 with TRBJ2-7; a weak D match, TRBD2 (6 bases). The germline V gene encodes CDR1 SGHAT and CDR2 FQNNGV. The CDR3 length is 14 residues. Trimming left V 2 bases short and J 7 bases short, with 15 bases between. CDR3 nucleotides: TGTGCCAGCAGCTTACGTGGGGGGAAGGAGGAGCAGTACTTC. As protein: CASSLRGGKEEQYF.

The chain joins TRBV2 to TRBJ1-2; D remains unclear. This CDR3 has 12 amino acids. Germline loops: CDR1 SNHLY, CDR2 FYNNEI. The ends were cut back, 5 bases at V and 9 bases at J, with 13 bases in the middle. In nucleotides, the CDR3 is TGTGCCAGCAGTTTCGGGTACTCTCGCTACACCTTC. This sequence encodes CASSFGYSRYTF.

This clone came up once. The CDR3 is CASSFRVHEQYF. The DNA of the CDR3 is TGTGCCAGCAGTTTCAGGGTTCACGAGCAGTACTTC. V is TRBV28 and J is TRBJ2-7; maybe TRBD1 (5 bases). CDR3 size: 12 residues. Trimming cost V 3 bases and J 5 bases, with 8 bases left between them. Looked up from germline, CDR1 is MDHEN and CDR2 is SYDVKM.

This chain links TRBV6-5 with TRBJ2-7; unclear D gene. The CDR3 contains 14 residues. With 5 bases removed from V and 0 bases from J, the gap between germline ends came to 11 bases. Germline V gives CDR1 MNHEY, CDR2 SVGAGI. CDR3 DNA sequence: TGTGCCAGCAGTCTCTTCGACAACTCCTACGAGCAGTACTTC. Amino acid sequence: CASSLFDNSYEQYF.

This chain joins TRBV29-1 and TRBJ2-5; a possible D gene is TRBD2 (7 bases). In germline, CDR1 is SQVTM, CDR2 ANQGSEA. The CDR3 extends over 16 amino acids. The V gene lost 0 bases and the J gene lost 0 bases, with 14 bases spanning the gap. CDR3 sequence reads: CSVEDLGGGHQETQYF. The CDR3 bases are TGCAGCGTTGAAGATCTCGGCGGGGGCCACCAAGAGACCCAGTACTTC.

The chain joins TRBV27 to TRBJ2-7; 8 nucleotides line up with TRBD2. This CDR3 contains 15 residues. CDR1 and CDR2 (germline): MNHEY, SMNVEV (reference sequence). Trimming removed 4 bases from V and 6 bases from J; junction bases left unmatched: 11. CDR3 sequence: CASSSRGGMSTEQYF. The CDR3 region has the DNA TGTGCCAGCAGTTCTCGCGGGGGGATGTCTACCGAGCAGTACTTC.

This chain links TRBV7-2 with TRBJ2-3; D is unresolved. CDR1 and CDR2 from the germline V gene are SGHTA and FQGNSA. The CDR3 totals 12 residues. The V end lost 4 bases, the J end lost 7 bases, and 9 bases lay between the germline ends. The CDR3 nucleotides read TGTGCCAGCAGCTCGACGGCCAATACGCAGTATTTT. It is translated as CASSSTANTQYF.

J is TRBJ1-1 and V is TRBV19, with a tentative D call TRBD1 (5 bases). This CDR3 spans 13 amino acids. From germline, CDR1 is LNHDA and CDR2 SQIVND (reference sequence). Trimming left V 0 bases short and J 6 bases short, with 8 bases between. The CDR3 sequence is CASSIDWGAEAFF. The CDR3 nucleotides read TGTGCCAGTAGTATAGATTGGGGGGCTGAAGCTTTCTTT.

The chain joins TRBV4-3 to TRBJ1-5; D is ambiguous. CDR3 length equals 14 residues. V dropped 1 base and J dropped 3 bases, with 7 bases sitting between them. CDR1 and CDR2 from the germline V gene are LGHNA and YSLEER. The CDR3 DNA reads as TGCGCCAGCAGCCAAGGATATTACAATCAGCCCCAGCATTTT. Translating it yields CASSQGYYNQPQHF.

In its sample, this clone was seen a few times. The V and J genes are TRBV7-9 and TRBJ1-5; 7 bases are a match to TRBD1. Germline-derived CDR1 and CDR2 are SEHNR and FQNEAQ (reference sequence). V trimming: 4 bases; J trimming: 3 bases; junction bases outside the gene matches: 6. The CDR3 totals 15 residues. CDR3 DNA sequence: TGTGCCAGCAGCTCAGACAGGGACGACAATCAGCCCCAGCATTTT. This codes for CASSSDRDDNQPQHF. Full variable domain (rest looked up from reference TRBV7-9 and TRBJ1-5): DTGVSQNPRHKITKRGQNVTFRCDPISEHNRLYWYRQTLGQGPEFLTYFQNEAQLEKSRLLSDRFSAERPKGSFSTLEIQRTEQGDSAMYLCASSSDRDDNQPQHFGDGTRLSIL.

The V gene is TRBV7-8, the J gene TRBJ2-3, with D perhaps matching TRBD2 (7 bases). CDR1 SGHVS and CDR2 FQNEAQ come from the germline V gene. CDR3 length equals 17 residues. Trimming took 5 bases from V and 1 from J, leaving 19 bases between them. The CDR3 nucleotides read TGTGCCAGCAGCACCCGCCCCGGCGGGGGCCGCACAGATACGCAGTATTTT. Translation gives CASSTRPGGGRTDTQYF.